These 18 T cell receptor beta chains originate from one sample sequenced in a study of shared clonotypes between healthy human individuals (dated by TCRdb to 2018 to 2020). The receptor library was made with the immunoSEQ multiplex PCR assay. The table comes from immuneACCESS by way of TCRdb, which keeps in-frame sequences with V and J called. Part of the clones is missing from these tables; in studies checked, under half for an unresolved V gene and the rest for unknown reasons. The sample data list some 530,000 clones, and over 75% of these were observed just once. The ten largest clones take up 10% to 15% of the sample. Sequenced material: PBMCs. Source of these receptors: a woman aged 40-49 years in good health. Some clones in this sample may be carry-over from other donors' samples.

The chain links TRBV11-2 to TRBJ1-1; 8 positions agree with TRBD1. This CDR3 is 17 amino acids long. CDR1 and CDR2 (germline): SGHAT, FQNNGV. The junction had 16 bases not matched to a gene; V was cut back by 5 bases and J by 5 bases. CDR3 region: CASSTARQGRLGTEAFF. Here the CDR3 DNA reads TGTGCCAGCAGCACCGCTCGACAGGGGCGCTTGGGGACTGAAGCTTTCTTT.

Remarks on this clone: A far bigger clonotype differs at one base, so this is likely a read error. This sequence joins TRBV5-1 and TRBJ2-7; D tentatively reads TRBD1 or TRBD2 (5 bases each). Germline loops: CDR1 SGHRS, CDR2 YFSETQ. The CDR3 loop spans 13 amino acids. The CDR3 spells CAGSRDRSYEQYF. DNA for the CDR3: TGCGCCGGCAGCCGGGACCGCTCCTACGAGCAGTACTTC.

The chain employs TRBV2 and TRBJ2-6; D gene uncertain. Germline CDR1 SNHLY, CDR2 FYNNEI. The CDR3 is 14 amino acids. Trimming removed 6 bases from V and 0 bases from J, with 6 bases in between. In DNA form, the CDR3 reads TGTGCCAGCAGACCTGACTCTGGGGCCAACGTCCTGACTTTC. This gives the protein CASRPDSGANVLTF.

The chain joins TRBV6-4 to TRBJ2-1; the D is unclear. Per the germline V gene, CDR1 is MRHNA and CDR2 is SNTAGT. This CDR3 spans 14 amino acids. Trimming stripped 4 bases from V and 1 base from J, with 8 bases between. For the CDR3, the DNA is TGTGCCAGCAGTGTCGAGGATTCCTACAATGAGCAGTTCTTC. Amino acid sequence: CASSVEDSYNEQFF.

This clone was detected only once. This rearrangement joins TRBV7-2 to TRBJ2-2; no clear D. The germline gives CDR1 SGHTA, CDR2 FQGNSA. This CDR3 region has 14 residues. With 1 base removed from V and 3 bases from J, the gap between germline ends came to 6 bases. The CDR3 DNA reads TGTGCCAGCAGCTTAGGAAGGTACACCGGGGAGCTGTTTTTT. Its protein product is CASSLGRYTGELFF.

CDR3 DNA sequence: TGTGCCAGCAAACCAAGGGAGGGGAGCACAGATACGCAGTATTTT. Protein: CASKPREGSTDTQYF. The chain has TRBV2 and TRBJ2-3; 7 bases are shared with TRBD2. This CDR3 is 15 amino acids long. Germline V lookup: CDR1 SNHLY, CDR2 FYNNEI. Losses at the gene ends were 7 bases for V and 0 bases for J; bases not matched to a gene: 7.

Points on this clone: With a far larger clone one base away, a read error is the likely cause. The chain couples TRBV11-1 to TRBJ1-3, with D possibly being TRBD1 (5 bases). The germline V gene encodes CDR1 SGHAT and CDR2 FQDESV (reference sequence). This CDR3 contains 14 residues. The CDR3 bases are TGTGCCAGCAGCTCGGGACTCTCTGGAAACACCGTATATTTT. Amino acids: CASSSGLSGNTVYF.

For this clone: It is likely a read error: a sequence one base away is far more abundant. The final CDR3 position lacks the conserved phenylalanine or tryptophan, pointing to a likely read error. The chain combines TRBV5-6 with TRBJ1-2, with unresolved D. Germline CDR1 reads SGHDT; CDR2 reads YYEEEE. V was pared by 0 bases and J by 0 bases, with 9 bases between. This CDR3 comprises 15 residues. The CDR3 nucleotides are TGTGCCAGCAGCTTGGTCGTGGGAGCTAACTATGGCTACACCTCC. Translation gives CASSLVVGANYGYTS.

This clone was seen more than once but under ten times. This chain connects TRBV28 to TRBJ1-2, with TRBD1 matching over 10 bases. The junction had 10 bases not matched to a gene; V was cut back by 8 bases and J by 7 bases. This CDR3 has 14 residues. Germline V gene sequence: CDR1 MDHEN, CDR2 SYDVKM. CDR3 in DNA: TGTGCCAGCGGGGAGGGGACAGGGGTTCGTGGCTACACCTTC. It encodes CASGEGTGVRGYTF.

A remark on this clone: A single base is all that separates this from a far larger clone, so a read error is likely. Additional DNA sequences in this sample encode the identical CDR3. The V and J genes are TRBV30 and TRBJ1-2; D is uncertain. With 4 bases removed from V and 3 bases from J, the gap between germline ends came to 9 bases. Germline CDR1 and CDR2: GTSNPN and SVGIG (reference sequence). This CDR3 contains 12 residues. The CDR3 spells CAWNPGDYGYTF. In DNA, the CDR3 is TGTGCCTGGAACCCGGGTGACTATGGCTACACCTTC.

The chain is built from TRBV7-6 and TRBJ2-5; 7 bases are a match to TRBD1. Germline assignment: CDR1 SGHVS and CDR2 FNYEAQ. J lost 5 bases, V lost 5 bases, and 8 bases had no gene match. The CDR3 contains 14 residues. DNA of the CDR3: TGTGCCAGCAGCCCCGCCTTCAGGGGGGAGACCCAGTACTTC. Residues: CASSPAFRGETQYF.

The chain carries TRBV5-1 and TRBJ2-1, with unresolved D. CDR1 SGHRS and CDR2 YFSETQ come from the germline V gene. Trimming stripped 0 bases from V and 6 bases from J, with 16 bases between. The CDR3 has 16 amino acids. The CDR3 region has the DNA TGCGCCAGCAGCTTGGAAATCTCCCTGGGCCCCAATGAGCAGTTCTTC. Its translation: CASSLEISLGPNEQFF.

V and J are TRBV5-1 and TRBJ2-7, with D perhaps matching TRBD1 (5 bases). Trimming removed 0 bases at V and 2 bases at J, with 15 bases between. The CDR3 totals 16 residues. Germline CDR1 SGHRS, CDR2 YFSETQ. The CDR3 is CASSLALGAEAYEQYF. In DNA form, the CDR3 reads TGCGCCAGCAGCTTGGCCCTAGGGGCAGAAGCCTACGAGCAGTACTTC. The whole variable domain, filled in from reference TRBV5-1 and TRBJ2-7, reads KAGVTQTPRYLIKTRGQQVTLSCSPISGHRSVSWYQQTPGQGLQFLFEYFSETQRNKGNFPGRFSGRQFSNSRSEMNVSTLELGDSALYLCASSLALGAEAYEQYFGPGTRLTVT.

This sequence joins TRBV5-4 and TRBJ2-1, with TRBD2 as a possible D gene (5 bases). The CDR3 covers 13 residues. The ends were cut back, 3 bases at V and 9 bases at J, with 13 bases in the middle. CDR1 and CDR2 (germline): SGHNT, YYREEE (reference sequence). CDR3 protein: CASSSPPAGEQFF. For the CDR3, the DNA is TGTGCCAGCAGCTCCCCCCCGGCGGGTGAGCAGTTCTTC.

The table lists this clone with many counts. The chain has TRBV21-1 and TRBJ2-1; the D call TRBD2 from the table was never checked on the DNA. TRBV21-1 is designated a pseudogene. CDR3 length: 17 amino acids. In DNA form, the CDR3 reads TGTGCCAGCAGCTCACAGGCTAGCGGGCCCAGTTACAATGAGCAGTTCTTC. This gives the protein CASSSQASGPSYNEQFF.

The chain employs TRBV5-1 and TRBJ2-1; D may be TRBD2 (6 bases). Germline V gene data show CDR1 as SGHRS and CDR2 as YFSETQ. V was clipped by 2 bases and J by 5 bases, with 17 bases between them. The CDR3 spans 16 residues. The DNA for the CDR3 is TGCGCCAGCAGCTTCCGCGGGATTACGGGAGACAATGAGCAGTTCTTC. It codes for CASSFRGITGDNEQFF.

This clone was recorded a few times. The rearrangement links TRBV2 to TRBJ1-5; perhaps TRBD1 as D (5 bases). Germline V gene lookup returns CDR1 SNHLY and CDR2 FYNNEI. Trimming cost V 10 bases and J 0 bases, with 16 bases left between them. This CDR3 spans 15 amino acids. CDR3 in amino acids: CATDTTGLSNQPQHF. The CDR3 DNA reads as TGTGCCACCGATACTACAGGCCTTAGCAATCAGCCCCAGCATTTT.

This clone showed up just once. The chain joins TRBV5-4 to TRBJ1-2; D is perhaps TRBD1 (5 bases). CDR3 size: 14 residues. Germline values: CDR1 SGHNT, CDR2 YYREEE (reference sequence). The germline V and J ends were trimmed by 4 bases and 4 bases, with 14 bases remaining between them. CDR3 sequence: CASSARDGSYGYTF. In DNA, the CDR3 is TGTGCCAGCAGCGCCAGGGACGGCAGCTATGGCTACACCTTC.